This T cell receptor beta chain was found in a study of Tregs in tolerant kidney transplant recipients. Turning to the study itself: Recipients received nonmyeloablative bone marrow transplants from related graft donors, with transient mixed chimerism. Findings and caveats of the study: In tolerant patients, donor-specific Tregs outgrew total Tregs, suggesting antigen-driven expansion.

Only in-frame clones appear in the TCRdb table, and some are missing; sequencing was by immunoSEQ multiplex PCR. This listing includes roughly 30,000 clones. Measured by frequency, this clone is medium-sized. Its target is not known. The read falls 3 residues short of the CDR3 end, and the missing part is taken from the germline J gene. V was pared by 0 bases and J by 2 bases, with 9 bases of the junction left unmatched. Germline loops: CDR1 DFQATT, CDR2 SNEGSKA (reference sequence). The CDR3 is 17 residues long. This material consisted of CD8+ T cells from blood, taken before the transplant. This TCR was sampled from a human donor who received a combined kidney and bone marrow transplant. This chain connects TRBV20-1 to TRBJ2-2; the match to TRBD1 covers 7 bases. Here the CDR3 reads CSARDLNRGTNTGELFF. The sequenced CDR3 bases are TGCAGTGCTAGAGATCTAAACAGGGGAACAAACACCGGGGAG.